The clone carrying this TCR beta chain was seen a few times. Its antigen is undetermined. TCRdb keeps only in-frame clones here, not all; method: immunoSEQ multiplex PCR. Among about 44,000 clones listed, more than 85% were seen once. Trimming cost V 7 bases and J 1 base, with 10 bases left between them. CDR1 and CDR2 (germline): MDHEN, SYDVKM. This CDR3 is 13 amino acids long. The sample comes from a study of cytomegalovirus exposure and HLA in healthy donors. Overall study results and limits: Specificity for CMV antigens was confirmed in vitro for a few of the CMV-associated chains.

The approximately 120-subject validation cohort, separate from the approximately 660-subject first cohort, included the donors. This receptor was obtained from a woman under 30 in good health and CMV-seronegative. The chain employs TRBV28 and TRBJ1-1; D unclear. Sample: PBMCs. Here the CDR3 reads CASTIRWNTEAFF. The CDR3 coding sequence is TGTGCCAGCACCATCAGGTGGAACACTGAAGCTTTCTTT.